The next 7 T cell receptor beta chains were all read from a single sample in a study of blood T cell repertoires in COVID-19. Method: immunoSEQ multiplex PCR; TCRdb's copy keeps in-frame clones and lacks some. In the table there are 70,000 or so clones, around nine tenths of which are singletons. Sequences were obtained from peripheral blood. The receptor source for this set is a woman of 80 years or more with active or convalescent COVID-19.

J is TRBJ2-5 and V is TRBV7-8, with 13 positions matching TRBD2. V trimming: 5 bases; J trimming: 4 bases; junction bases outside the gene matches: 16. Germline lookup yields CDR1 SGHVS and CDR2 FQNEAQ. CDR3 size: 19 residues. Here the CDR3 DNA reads TGTGCCAGCAGCCTGTATCTGGGGACTAGCGGGGAGCGGGGAGAGACCCAGTACTTC. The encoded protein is CASSLYLGTSGERGETQYF. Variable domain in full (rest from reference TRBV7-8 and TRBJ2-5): GAGVSQSPRYKVAKRGQDVALRCDPISGHVSLFWYQQALGQGPEFLTYFQNEAQLDKSGLPSDRFFAERPEGSVSTLKIQRTQQEDSAVYLCASSLYLGTSGERGETQYFGPGTRLLVL.

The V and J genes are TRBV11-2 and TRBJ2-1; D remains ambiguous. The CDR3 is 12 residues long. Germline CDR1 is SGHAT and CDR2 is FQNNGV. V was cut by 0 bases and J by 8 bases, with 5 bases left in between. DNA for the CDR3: TGTGCCAGCAGCTTAGATACGGATGAGCAGTTCTTC. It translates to CASSLDTDEQFF.

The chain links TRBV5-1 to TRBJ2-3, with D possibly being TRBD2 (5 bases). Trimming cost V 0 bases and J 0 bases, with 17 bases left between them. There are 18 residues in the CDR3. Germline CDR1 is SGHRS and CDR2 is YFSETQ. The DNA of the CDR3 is TGCGCCAGCAGCTTGGATTCTAGCATATTTGCTAGCACAGATACGCAGTATTTT. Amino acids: CASSLDSSIFASTDTQYF.

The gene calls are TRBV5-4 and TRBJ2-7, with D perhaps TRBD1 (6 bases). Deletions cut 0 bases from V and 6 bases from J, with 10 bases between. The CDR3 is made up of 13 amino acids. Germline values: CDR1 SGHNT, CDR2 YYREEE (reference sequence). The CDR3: CASSLDPRGEQYF. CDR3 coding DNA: TGTGCCAGCAGCTTGGACCCCAGGGGCGAGCAGTACTTC.

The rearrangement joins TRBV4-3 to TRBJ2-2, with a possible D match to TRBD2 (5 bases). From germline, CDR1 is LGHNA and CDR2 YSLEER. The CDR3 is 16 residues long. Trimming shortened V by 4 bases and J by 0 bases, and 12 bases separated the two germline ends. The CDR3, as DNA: TGCGCCAGCAGCCGAGCGGCAGGACCGAACACCGGGGAGCTGTTTTTT. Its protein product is CASSRAAGPNTGELFF.

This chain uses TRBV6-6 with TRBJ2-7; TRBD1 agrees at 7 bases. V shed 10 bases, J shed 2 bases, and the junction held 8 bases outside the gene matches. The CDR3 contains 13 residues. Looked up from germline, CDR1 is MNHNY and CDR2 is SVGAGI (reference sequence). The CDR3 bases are TGTGCCACCGACGACAGGGCTACCTACGAGCAGTACTTC. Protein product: CATDDRATYEQYF.

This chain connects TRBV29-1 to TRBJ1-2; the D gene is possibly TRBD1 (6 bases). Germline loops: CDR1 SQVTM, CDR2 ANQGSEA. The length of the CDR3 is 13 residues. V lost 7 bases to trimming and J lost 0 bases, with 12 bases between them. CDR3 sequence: CSGTVSSNYGYTF. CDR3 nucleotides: TGCAGCGGGACAGTTTCGTCTAACTATGGCTACACCTTC.